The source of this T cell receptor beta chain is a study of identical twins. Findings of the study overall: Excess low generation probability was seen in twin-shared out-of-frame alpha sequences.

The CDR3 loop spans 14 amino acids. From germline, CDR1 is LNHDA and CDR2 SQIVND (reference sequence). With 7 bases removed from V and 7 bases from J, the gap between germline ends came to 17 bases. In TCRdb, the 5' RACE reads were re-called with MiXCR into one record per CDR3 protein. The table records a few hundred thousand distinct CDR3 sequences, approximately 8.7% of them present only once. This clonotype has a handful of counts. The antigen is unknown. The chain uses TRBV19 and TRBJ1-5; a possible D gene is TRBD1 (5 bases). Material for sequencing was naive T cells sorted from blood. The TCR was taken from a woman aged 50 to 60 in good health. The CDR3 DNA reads TGTGCCAGTACCCGACTGGGGGGGTTACAGCCCCAGCATTTT. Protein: CASTRLGGLQPQHF.